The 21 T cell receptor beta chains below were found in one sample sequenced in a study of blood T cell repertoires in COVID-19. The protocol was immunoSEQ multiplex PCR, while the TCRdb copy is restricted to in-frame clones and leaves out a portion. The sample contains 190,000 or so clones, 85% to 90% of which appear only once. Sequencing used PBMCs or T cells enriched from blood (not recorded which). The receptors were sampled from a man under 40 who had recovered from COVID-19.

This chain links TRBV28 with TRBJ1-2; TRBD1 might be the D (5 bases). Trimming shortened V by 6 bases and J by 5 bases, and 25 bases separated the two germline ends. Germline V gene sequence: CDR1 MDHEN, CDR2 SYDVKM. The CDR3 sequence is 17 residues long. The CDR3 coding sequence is TGTGCCAGCAGCCGAAGGGACCTGGAGGGGTTTTTGTATGGCTACACCTTC. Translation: CASSRRDLEGFLYGYTF.

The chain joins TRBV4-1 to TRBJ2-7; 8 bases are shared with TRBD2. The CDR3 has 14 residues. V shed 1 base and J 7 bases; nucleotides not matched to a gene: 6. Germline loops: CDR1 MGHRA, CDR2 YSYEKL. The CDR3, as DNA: TGCGCCAGCAGCCAAGTAGTTCGCGGGAGGGAGCAGTACTTC. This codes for CASSQVVRGREQYF.

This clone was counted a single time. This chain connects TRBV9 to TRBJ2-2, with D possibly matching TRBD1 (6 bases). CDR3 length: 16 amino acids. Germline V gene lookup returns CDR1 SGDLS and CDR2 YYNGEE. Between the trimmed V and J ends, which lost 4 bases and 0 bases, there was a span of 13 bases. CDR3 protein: CASSPRTGSNTGELFF. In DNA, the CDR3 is TGTGCCAGCAGCCCCCGAACAGGGTCGAACACCGGGGAGCTGTTTTTT. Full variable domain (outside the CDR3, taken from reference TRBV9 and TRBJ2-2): DSGVTQTPKHLITATGQRVTLRCSPRSGDLSVYWYQQSLDQGLQFLIQYYNGEERAKGNILERFSAQQFPDLHSELNLSSLELGDSALYFCASSPRTGSNTGELFFGEGSRLTVL.

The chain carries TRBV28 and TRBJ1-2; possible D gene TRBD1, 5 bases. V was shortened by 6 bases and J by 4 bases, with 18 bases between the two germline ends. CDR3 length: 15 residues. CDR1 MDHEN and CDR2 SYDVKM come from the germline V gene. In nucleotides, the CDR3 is TGTGCCAGCAGGGCCTTATCGGTGACAGTCTATGGCTACACCTTC. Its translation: CASRALSVTVYGYTF.

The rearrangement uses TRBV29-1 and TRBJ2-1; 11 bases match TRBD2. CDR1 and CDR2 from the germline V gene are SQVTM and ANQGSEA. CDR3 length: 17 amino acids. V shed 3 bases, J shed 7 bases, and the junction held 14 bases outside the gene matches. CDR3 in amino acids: CSVDRSFRLAGGNEQFF. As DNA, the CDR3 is TGCAGCGTTGATCGAAGTTTTAGGCTAGCGGGAGGTAATGAGCAGTTCTTC.

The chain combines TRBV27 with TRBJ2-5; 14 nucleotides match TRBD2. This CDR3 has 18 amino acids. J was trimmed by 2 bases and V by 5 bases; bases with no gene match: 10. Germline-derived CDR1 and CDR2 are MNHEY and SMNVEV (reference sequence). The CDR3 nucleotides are TGTGCCAGCAGTCCTTGGACTAGCGGGAGGAGGGGGCAAGAGACCCAGTACTTC. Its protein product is CASSPWTSGRRGQETQYF.

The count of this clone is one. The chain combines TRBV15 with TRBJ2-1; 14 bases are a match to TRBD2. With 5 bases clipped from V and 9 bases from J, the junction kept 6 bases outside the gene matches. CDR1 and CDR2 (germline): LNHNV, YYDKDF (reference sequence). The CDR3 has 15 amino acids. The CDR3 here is CATSAGTSGSTEQFF. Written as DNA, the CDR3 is TGTGCCACCAGCGCTGGGACTAGCGGGAGTACTGAGCAGTTCTTC. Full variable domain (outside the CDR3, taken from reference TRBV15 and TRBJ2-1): DAMVIQNPRYQVTQFGKPVTLSCSQTLNHNVMYWYQQKSSQAPKLLFHYYDKDFNNEADTPDNFQSRRPNTSFCFLDIRSPGLGDTAMYLCATSAGTSGSTEQFFGPGTRLTVL.

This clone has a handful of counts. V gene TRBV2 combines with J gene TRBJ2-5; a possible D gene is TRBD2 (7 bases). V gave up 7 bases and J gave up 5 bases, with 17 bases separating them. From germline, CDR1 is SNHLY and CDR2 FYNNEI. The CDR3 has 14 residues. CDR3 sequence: CASTAWGGRETQYF. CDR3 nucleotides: TGTGCCAGCACCGCCTGGGGGGGCAGGGAGACCCAGTACTTC.

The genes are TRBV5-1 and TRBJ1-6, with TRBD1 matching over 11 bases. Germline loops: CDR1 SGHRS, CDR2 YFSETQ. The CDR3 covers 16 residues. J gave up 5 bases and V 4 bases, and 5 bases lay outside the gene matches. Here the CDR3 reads CASSPDRGPDNSPLHF. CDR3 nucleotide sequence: TGCGCCAGCAGCCCGGACAGGGGGCCCGATAATTCACCCCTCCACTTT.

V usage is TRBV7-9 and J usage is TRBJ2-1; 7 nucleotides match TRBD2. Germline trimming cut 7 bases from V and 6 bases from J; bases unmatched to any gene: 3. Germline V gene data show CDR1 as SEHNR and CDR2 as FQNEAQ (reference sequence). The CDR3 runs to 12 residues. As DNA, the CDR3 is TGTGCCAGCATGGCTAGCGGCAATGAGCAGTTCTTC. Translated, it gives CASMASGNEQFF.

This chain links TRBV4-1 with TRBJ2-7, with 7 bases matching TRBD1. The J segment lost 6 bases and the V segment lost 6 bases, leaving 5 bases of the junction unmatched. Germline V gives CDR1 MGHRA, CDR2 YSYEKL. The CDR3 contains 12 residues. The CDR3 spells CASRDYRGEQYF. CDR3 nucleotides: TGCGCCAGCAGAGACTACAGGGGCGAGCAGTACTTC.

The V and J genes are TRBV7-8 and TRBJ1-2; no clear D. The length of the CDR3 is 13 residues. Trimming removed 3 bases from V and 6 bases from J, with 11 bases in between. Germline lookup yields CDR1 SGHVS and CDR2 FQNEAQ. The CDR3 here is CASSLAVLDGYTF. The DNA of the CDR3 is TGTGCCAGCAGCTTGGCTGTACTAGATGGCTACACCTTC. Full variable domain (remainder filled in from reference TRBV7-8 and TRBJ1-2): GAGVSQSPRYKVAKRGQDVALRCDPISGHVSLFWYQQALGQGPEFLTYFQNEAQLDKSGLPSDRFFAERPEGSVSTLKIQRTQQEDSAVYLCASSLAVLDGYTFGSGTRLTVV.

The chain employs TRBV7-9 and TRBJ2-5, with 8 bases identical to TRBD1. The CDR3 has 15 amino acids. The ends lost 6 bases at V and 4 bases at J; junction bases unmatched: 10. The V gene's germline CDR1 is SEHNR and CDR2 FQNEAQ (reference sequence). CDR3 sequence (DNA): TGTGCCAGCAGTTTCGGACAGGGTCTAGGAGAGACCCAGTACTTC. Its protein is CASSFGQGLGETQYF. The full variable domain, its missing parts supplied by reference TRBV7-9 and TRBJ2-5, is DTGVSQNPRHKITKRGQNVTFRCDPISEHNRLYWYRQTLGQGPEFLTYFQNEAQLEKSRLLSDRFSAERPKGSFSTLEIQRTEQGDSAMYLCASSFGQGLGETQYFGPGTRLLVL.

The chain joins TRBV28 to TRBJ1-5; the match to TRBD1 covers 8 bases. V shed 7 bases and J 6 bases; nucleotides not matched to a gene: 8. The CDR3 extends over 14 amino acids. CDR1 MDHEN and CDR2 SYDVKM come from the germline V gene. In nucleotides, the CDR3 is TGTGCCAGCAAGGTGACAGGGGATAGTCAGCCCCAGCATTTT. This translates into CASKVTGDSQPQHF.

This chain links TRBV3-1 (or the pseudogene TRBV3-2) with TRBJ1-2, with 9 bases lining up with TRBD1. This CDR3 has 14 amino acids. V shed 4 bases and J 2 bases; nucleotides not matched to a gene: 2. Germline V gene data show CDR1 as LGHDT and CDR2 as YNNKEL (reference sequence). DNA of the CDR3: TGTGCCAGCAGCCCCGGACAGGGGAACTATGGCTACACCTTC. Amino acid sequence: CASSPGQGNYGYTF.

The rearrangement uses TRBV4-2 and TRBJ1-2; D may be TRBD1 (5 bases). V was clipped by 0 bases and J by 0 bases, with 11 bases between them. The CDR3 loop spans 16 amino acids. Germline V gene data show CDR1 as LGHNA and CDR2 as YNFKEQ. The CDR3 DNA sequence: TGTGCCAGCAGCCAAGAGGGGCAGGGATCTAACTATGGCTACACCTTC. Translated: CASSQEGQGSNYGYTF.

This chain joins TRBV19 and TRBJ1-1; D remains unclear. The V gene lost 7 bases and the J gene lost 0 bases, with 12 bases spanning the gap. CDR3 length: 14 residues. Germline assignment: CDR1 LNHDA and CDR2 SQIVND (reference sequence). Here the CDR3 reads CASTTDMMNTEAFF. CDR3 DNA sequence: TGTGCCAGTACCACCGACATGATGAACACTGAAGCTTTCTTT.

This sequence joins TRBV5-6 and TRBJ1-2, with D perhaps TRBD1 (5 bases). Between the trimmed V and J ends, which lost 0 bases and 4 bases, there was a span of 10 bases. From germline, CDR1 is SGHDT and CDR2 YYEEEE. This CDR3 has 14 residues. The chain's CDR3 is CASSLGQSLYGYTF. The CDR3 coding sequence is TGTGCCAGCAGCTTGGGACAGTCGCTCTATGGCTACACCTTC.

CDR3 sequence (DNA): TGCGCCAGCAGCGGGGATCCAGGGGGTCGGGAGACCCAGTACTTC. It is translated as CASSGDPGGRETQYF. The genes are TRBV5-1 and TRBJ2-5, with 7 bases fitting TRBD1. The length of the CDR3 is 15 residues. Germline CDR1 SGHRS, CDR2 YFSETQ. V gave up 4 bases and J gave up 5 bases; unmatched junction bases: 11.

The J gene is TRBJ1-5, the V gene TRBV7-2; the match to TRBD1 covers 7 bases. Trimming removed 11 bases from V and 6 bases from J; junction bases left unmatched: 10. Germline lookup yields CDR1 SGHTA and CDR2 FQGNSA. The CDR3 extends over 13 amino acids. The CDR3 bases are TGTGCCGGTCGACAGGGTAGTTGTCAGCCCCAGCATTTT. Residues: CAGRQGSCQPQHF. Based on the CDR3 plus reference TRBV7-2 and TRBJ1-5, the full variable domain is GAGVSQSPSNKVTEKGKDVELRCDPISGHTALYWYRQSLGQGLEFLIYFQGNSAPDKSGLPSDRFSAERTGGSVSTLTIQRTQQEDSAVYLCAGRQGSCQPQHFGDGTRLSIL.

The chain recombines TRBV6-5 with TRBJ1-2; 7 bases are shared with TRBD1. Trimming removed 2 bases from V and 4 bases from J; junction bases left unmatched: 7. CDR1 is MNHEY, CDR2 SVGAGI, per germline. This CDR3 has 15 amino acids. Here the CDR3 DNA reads TGTGCCAGCAGTTACCTACAGGGGCCAAGCTATGGCTACACCTTC. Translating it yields CASSYLQGPSYGYTF.